The clone carrying this T cell receptor (beta chain) was seen more than once but under ten times. These data are taken from a study of blood T cell repertoires in COVID-19. About the research overall: Samples came from the United States, Italy and Spain, spanning acute and convalescent COVID-19. T cells, B-cell-depleted T cells, or PBMCs supplied cDNA or gDNA.

Using immunoSEQ multiplex PCR, the repertoire was profiled, and TCRdb retains in-frame clones only, with some absent. This table holds 50,000 or so clones, 75% to 85% found once. The junction had 2 bases not matched to a gene; V was cut back by 5 bases and J by 1 base. Germline lookup yields CDR1 MNHNY and CDR2 SVGAGI (reference sequence). This CDR3 is built from 15 residues. The specimen sequenced was peripheral blood. The chain employs TRBV6-6 and TRBJ2-5, with 12 bases fitting TRBD2. The receptor was derived from a man aged 40-49 years with acute or convalescent COVID-19. The CDR3 loop reads CASSALAGGQETQYF. Written as DNA, the CDR3 is TGTGCCAGCAGTGCACTAGCGGGGGGCCAAGAGACCCAGTACTTC.